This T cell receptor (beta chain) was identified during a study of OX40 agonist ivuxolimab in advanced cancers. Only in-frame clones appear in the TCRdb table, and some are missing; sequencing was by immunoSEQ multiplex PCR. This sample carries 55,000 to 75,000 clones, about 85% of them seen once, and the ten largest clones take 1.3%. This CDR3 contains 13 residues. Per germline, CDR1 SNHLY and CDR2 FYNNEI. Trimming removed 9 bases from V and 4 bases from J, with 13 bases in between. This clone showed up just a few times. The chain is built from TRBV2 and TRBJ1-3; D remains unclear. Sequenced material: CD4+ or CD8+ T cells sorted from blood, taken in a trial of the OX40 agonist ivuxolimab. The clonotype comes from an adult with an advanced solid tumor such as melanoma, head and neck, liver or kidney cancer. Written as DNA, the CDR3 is TGTGCCAGTAGGCGGGCAGAAGGAAACACCATATATTTT. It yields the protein CASRRAEGNTIYF.